The entry below gives a single TCR beta chain sequence along with its context. Here immunoSEQ multiplex PCR was the method, and the copy in TCRdb shows in-frame clones only, minus some. The table includes roughly 200,000 clones, around nine tenths detected once. This entry is derived from a study of blood T cell repertoires in COVID-19. The CDR3 is made up of 13 amino acids. The V gene lost 0 bases and the J gene lost 8 bases, with 11 bases spanning the gap. Per the germline V gene, CDR1 is SGDLS and CDR2 is YYNGEE. The source is a woman aged 30 to 39 with acute COVID-19. The chain uses TRBV9 and TRBJ1-1; D is ambiguous. Sequenced: PBMCs or T cells enriched from blood (not recorded which). The CDR3 loop is CASSVAWASEAFF. In DNA form, the CDR3 reads TGTGCCAGCAGCGTAGCTTGGGCATCCGAAGCTTTCTTT.